One sample yielded the 5 T cell receptor beta chains listed below, sequenced in a study of blood T cell repertoires in COVID-19. Libraries were prepared by immunoSEQ multiplex PCR; TCRdb keeps only in-frame clonotypes and omits some of them. The table records under 150,000 clones, more than 80% of them present only once. Sequencing used peripheral blood. Receptor source: a woman aged 45 to 65 with acute or convalescent COVID-19.

The chain links TRBV2 to TRBJ1-2; possibly TRBD1 for D (6 bases). The CDR3 is 12 residues long. Trimming took off 8 bases at V and 6 bases at J, with 13 bases between the two ends. The germline V gene has CDR1 SNHLY and CDR2 FYNNEI. CDR3 nucleotide sequence: TGTGCCAGCGAAGGGACAAAAGATGGCTACACCTTC. It codes for CASEGTKDGYTF.

In the case of this clone: Other DNA sequences in this sample translate to the same CDR3. The CDR3 region is CATSDPRGAGNTIYF. CDR3 DNA: TGTGCCACCAGTGATCCCAGGGGCGCTGGAAACACCATATATTTT. The chain employs TRBV24-1 and TRBJ1-3; D may be TRBD1 (6 bases). Trimming shortened V by 3 bases and J by 2 bases, and 10 bases separated the two germline ends. Germline V gene sequence: CDR1 KGHDR, CDR2 SFDVKD. This CDR3 is 15 amino acids long.

This clone was observed a few times. Other DNA sequences from this sample encode an identical CDR3 as well. The rearrangement links TRBV29-1 to TRBJ1-3, with D unclear. CDR3 length equals 12 residues. Germline CDR1 reads SQVTM; CDR2 reads ANQGSEA. The V and J ends lost 4 bases and 1 base respectively, with 5 bases between them. CDR3 amino acids: CSVGQSGNTIYF. The DNA of the CDR3 is TGCAGCGTTGGGCAGTCTGGAAACACCATATATTTT.

The chain carries TRBV19 and TRBJ1-2, with TRBD1 identical over 9 bases. V lost 10 bases and J lost 4; bases outside the gene matches: 10. This CDR3 contains 14 residues. Germline CDR1 is LNHDA and CDR2 is SQIVND (reference sequence). In DNA form, the CDR3 reads TGTGCCACCGCCGACGACAGGGGGTTCTATGGCTACACCTTC. Translated: CATADDRGFYGYTF. Full variable domain (rest looked up from reference TRBV19 and TRBJ1-2): DGGITQSPKYLFRKEGQNVTLSCEQNLNHDAMYWYRQDPGQGLRLIYYSQIVNDFQKGDIAEGYSVSREKKESFPLTVTSAQKNPTAFYLCATADDRGFYGYTFGSGTRLTVV.

The chain carries TRBV6-5 and TRBJ1-5; 10 positions match TRBD1. V was pared by 6 bases and J by 11 bases, with 7 bases of the junction left unmatched. The germline gives CDR1 MNHEY, CDR2 SVGAGI. The CDR3 runs 13 residues. The CDR3 bases are TGTGCCAGCAGCCCGACAGGGGGCATAGCCCAGCATTTT. This encodes CASSPTGGIAQHF.